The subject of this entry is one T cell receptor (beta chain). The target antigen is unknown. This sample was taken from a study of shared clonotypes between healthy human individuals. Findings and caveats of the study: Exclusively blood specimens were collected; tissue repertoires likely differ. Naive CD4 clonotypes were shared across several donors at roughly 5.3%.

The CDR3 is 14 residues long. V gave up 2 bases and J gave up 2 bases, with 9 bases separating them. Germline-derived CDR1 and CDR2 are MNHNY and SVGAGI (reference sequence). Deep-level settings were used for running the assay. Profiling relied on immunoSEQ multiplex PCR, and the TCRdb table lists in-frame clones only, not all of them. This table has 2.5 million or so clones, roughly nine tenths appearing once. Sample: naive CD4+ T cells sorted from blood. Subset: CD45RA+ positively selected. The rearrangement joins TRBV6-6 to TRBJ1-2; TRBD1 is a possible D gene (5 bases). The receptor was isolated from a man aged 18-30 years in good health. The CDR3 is CASSYGEGNYGYTF. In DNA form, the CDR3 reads TGTGCCAGCAGTTACGGCGAGGGGAACTATGGCTACACCTTC.